Following are 11 T cell receptor beta chains from one sample sequenced in a study of OX40 agonist ivuxolimab in advanced cancers. Repertoires were generated with immunoSEQ multiplex PCR, while TCRdb's copy carries only in-frame clones and drops some. The table includes some 44,000 clones, around 87% detected once. The sequences come from CD4+ or CD8+ T cells sorted from blood, collected in a trial of the OX40 agonist ivuxolimab. The source is an adult with an advanced solid tumor such as melanoma, head and neck, liver or kidney cancer.

The genes are TRBV12-5 and TRBJ1-5; tentatively, D is TRBD1 (5 bases). Trimming removed 5 bases from V and 5 bases from J, with 10 bases in between. Per germline, CDR1 LGHNT and CDR2 FRNRAP. This CDR3 has 13 residues. CDR3 nucleotide sequence: TGTGCTAGTGGTCTCTCCAGGGATCAGCCCCAGCATTTT. It translates to CASGLSRDQPQHF.

The rearrangement uses TRBV11-2 and TRBJ1-6, with a weak D call TRBD1 (6 bases). In germline, CDR1 is SGHAT, CDR2 FQNNGV. The V end lost 1 base, the J end lost 7 bases, and 14 bases lay between the germline ends. This CDR3 spans 16 amino acids. This CDR3 reads CASSLAGGLGNSPLHF. The CDR3 DNA is TGTGCCAGCAGCTTAGCCGGGGGCTTAGGGAATTCACCCCTCCACTTT.

The CDR3 sequence is CAISESVGSDTQYF. The CDR3 DNA reads as TGTGCCATCAGTGAGTCGGTGGGGTCAGATACGCAGTATTTT. The V gene is TRBV10-3, the J gene TRBJ2-3; D not certain. Trimming removed 0 bases at V and 4 bases at J, with 8 bases between. The germline CDR1 and CDR2 sequences are ENHRY and SYGVKD. The CDR3 runs 14 residues.

The chain joins TRBV6-5 to TRBJ2-7, with a tentative D call TRBD1 (6 bases). This CDR3 is 16 amino acids long. Germline V CDR1 and CDR2: MNHEY, SVGAGI. Trimming took off 0 bases at V and 7 bases at J, with 19 bases between the two ends. The DNA of the CDR3 is TGTGCCAGCAGTTACTCTGGGGGACACCCGGCTCGGGAGCAGTACTTC. Its protein product is CASSYSGGHPAREQYF.

This clone has only one observation. The rearrangement uses TRBV21-1 and TRBJ1-2; the table's D call, TRBD1, was not checked against the DNA. TRBV21-1 is marked as a pseudogene. CDR3 length: 15 amino acids. The CDR3 protein is CASNVTGVTNYGYTF. The CDR3 DNA reads TGTGCCAGCAACGTAACAGGGGTTACCAACTATGGCTACACCTTC.

The gene calls are TRBV10-1 and TRBJ1-2, with D tentatively TRBD1 (6 bases). The CDR3 contains 16 residues. V dropped 6 bases and J dropped 2 bases, with 19 bases sitting between them. Germline CDR1 WNHNN, CDR2 SYGVQD (reference sequence). DNA for the CDR3: TGCGCCAGCAGCCAAATAGGGACAAATAGGAACTATGGCTACACCTTC. Its translation is CASSQIGTNRNYGYTF.

This clone was counted a few times. This chain uses TRBV28 with TRBJ1-6; 8 nucleotides agree with TRBD1. There are 12 residues in the CDR3. The junction had 1 base not matched to a gene; V was cut back by 8 bases and J by 7 bases. CDR1 MDHEN and CDR2 SYDVKM come from the germline V gene. The CDR3: CASGQGNSPLHF. The DNA for the CDR3 is TGTGCCAGCGGACAGGGAAATTCACCCCTCCACTTT.

The chain has TRBV6-6 and TRBJ2-6; no clear D. This CDR3 spans 14 amino acids. V dropped 2 bases and J dropped 2 bases, with 4 bases sitting between them. Per the germline V gene, CDR1 is MNHNY and CDR2 is SVGAGI (reference sequence). The CDR3 DNA reads TGTGCCAGCAGTTACGGAACTGGGGCCAACGTCCTGACTTTC. This encodes CASSYGTGANVLTF.

This chain connects TRBV19 to TRBJ2-7; D is possibly TRBD1 (6 bases). The CDR3 contains 15 residues. Trimming cost V 5 bases and J 5 bases, with 19 bases left between them. CDR1 is LNHDA, CDR2 SQIVND, per germline (reference sequence). The CDR3 bases are TGTGCCAGTAGTCCCCGCTCTTGGGGGCACGACGAGCAGTACTTC. Translated, it gives CASSPRSWGHDEQYF.

This chain connects TRBV6-5 to TRBJ2-3; no clear D. The CDR3 sequence is 12 residues long. V was clipped by 6 bases and J by 6 bases, with 10 bases between them. Germline CDR1 MNHEY, CDR2 SVGAGI. CDR3 in DNA: TGTGCCAGCAGCCCCCTACCCGATACGCAGTATTTT. It specifies CASSPLPDTQYF.

J is TRBJ1-1 and V is TRBV28, with a weak D call TRBD1 (5 bases). The ends were cut back, 3 bases at V and 1 base at J, with 6 bases in the middle. From germline, CDR1 is MDHEN and CDR2 SYDVKM. The length of the CDR3 is 13 residues. In nucleotides, the CDR3 is TGTGCCAGCAGTTTTGGGACGAACACTGAAGCTTTCTTT. It specifies CASSFGTNTEAFF.